The 5 T cell receptor beta chains presented below share a single source sample, sequenced in a study of T cells in Graves' hyperthyroidism and ophthalmopathy. TCR beta CDR3 sequences were amplified from RNA transcripts. With the HTBI primer set, the TCR CDR3 went through a first round of RT-PCR. TCRdb re-derived calls from the multiplex PCR reads in MiXCR, one entry per CDR3 protein. The sample has some 300,000 distinct CDR3 sequences, roughly 20% seen once; the top ten hold less than 45%. Source material: blood. These receptors were obtained from a man aged 50 or older with Graves' ophthalmopathy.

This chain links TRBV12-3 or TRBV12-4 with TRBJ2-4; a possible D gene is TRBD2 (6 bases). This CDR3 comprises 14 residues. Trimming removed 2 bases from V and 8 bases from J, with 13 bases in between. The CDR3 DNA sequence: TGTGCCAGCAGTTTAATTAGCGGCGGAGACATTCAGTACTTC. Protein product: CASSLISGGDIQYF.

This sequence joins TRBV14 and TRBJ2-7; the D is unclear. The CDR3 consists of 13 residues. V was cut by 5 bases and J by 7 bases, with 15 bases left in between. Germline V lookup: CDR1 SGHDN, CDR2 FVKESK. DNA of the CDR3: TGTGCCAGCAGCGTCGGAATGCTATTTGAGCAGTACTTC. It translates to CASSVGMLFEQYF.

The V call is TRBV7-9, the J call TRBJ2-5, with D tentatively TRBD1 or TRBD2 (5 bases each). The CDR3 consists of 13 residues. Germline V CDR1 and CDR2: SEHNR, FQNEAQ (reference sequence). V lost 7 bases and J 7 bases, leaving 16 bases between the germline ends. CDR3 in DNA: TGTGCCAGCACCCAACCGGGGCCCTCGACCCAGTACTTC. Translated: CASTQPGPSTQYF. The whole variable domain, filled in from reference TRBV7-9 and TRBJ2-5, reads DTGVSQNPRHKITKRGQNVTFRCDPISEHNRLYWYRQTLGQGPEFLTYFQNEAQLEKSRLLSDRFSAERPKGSFSTLEIQRTEQGDSAMYLCASTQPGPSTQYFGPGTRLLVL.

The rearrangement links TRBV10-3 to TRBJ2-7, with TRBD1 matching over 8 bases. V shed 5 bases and J 0 bases; nucleotides not matched to a gene: 3. From germline, CDR1 is ENHRY and CDR2 SYGVKD. The CDR3 is 14 residues long. This CDR3 is CAISSGTGSYEQYF. The CDR3 bases are TGTGCCATCAGTTCCGGGACAGGCTCCTACGAGCAGTACTTC.

In regard to this clonotype: The junction differs from germline at one of its ends, possibly a read error. The rearrangement links TRBV2 to TRBJ1-2; possible D gene TRBD1, 5 bases. The CDR3 runs to 12 residues. CDR1 is SNHLY, CDR2 FYNNEI, per germline. The CDR3 sequence is CAIWAGRGGYTF. The CDR3 DNA sequence: TGCGCTATTTGGGCAGGGAGGGGTGGCTACACCTTC.